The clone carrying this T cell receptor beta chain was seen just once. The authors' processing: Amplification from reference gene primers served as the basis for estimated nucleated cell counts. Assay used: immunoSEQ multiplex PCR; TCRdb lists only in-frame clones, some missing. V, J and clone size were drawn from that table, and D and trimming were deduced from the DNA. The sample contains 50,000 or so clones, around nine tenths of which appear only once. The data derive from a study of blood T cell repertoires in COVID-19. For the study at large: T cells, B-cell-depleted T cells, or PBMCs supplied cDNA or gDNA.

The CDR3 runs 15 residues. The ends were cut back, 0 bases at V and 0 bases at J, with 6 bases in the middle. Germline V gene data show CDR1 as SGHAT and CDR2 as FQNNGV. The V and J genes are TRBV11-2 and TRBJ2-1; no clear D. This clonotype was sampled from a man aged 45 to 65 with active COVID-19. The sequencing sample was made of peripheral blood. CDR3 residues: CASSLDLSSYNEQFF. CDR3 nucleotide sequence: TGTGCCAGCAGCTTAGACCTAAGCTCCTACAATGAGCAGTTCTTC.